Below, one T cell receptor beta chain is given with its context. This sample is drawn from a study of blood T cell repertoires in COVID-19. Method: immunoSEQ multiplex PCR; TCRdb's copy keeps in-frame clones and lacks some. The data show about 82,000 clones, 65% to 85% seen once. V was trimmed by 3 bases and J by 9 bases, leaving 18 bases between them. Germline V gene data show CDR1 as SGHTA and CDR2 as FQGNSA. The CDR3 length is 14 residues. This sequence originates from a woman aged 55-70 years with acute or convalescent COVID-19. The chain is built from TRBV7-2 and TRBJ2-7, with D possibly being TRBD2 (6 bases). Sequenced material: peripheral blood. The CDR3 bases are TGTGCCAGCAGCTTGGGTACCGGGGTGGGAGGGCAGTACTTC. Its translation is CASSLGTGVGGQYF.